Listed here is a single TCR beta chain. TCRdb fed the 5' RACE reads into MiXCR, producing one record per CDR3 protein. Among roughly 720,000 distinct CDR3 sequences listed, 18% were seen once. V was cut by 6 bases and J by 4 bases, with 18 bases left in between. Germline V gene sequence: CDR1 MNHNS, CDR2 SASEGT. CDR3 length: 15 amino acids. These data originate in a study of identical twins. These data also formed part of another study, on T cells expressing NK-cell markers. From that report: Researchers got TCR beta repertoires out of sorted CD3+CD56+NKG2C+, CD3+CD56+NKG2C- and CD3+CD56-NKG2C+ T cells.

This TCR derives from a woman younger than 30 in good health. The chain joins TRBV6-1 to TRBJ1-2; no reliable D call. Source material: PBMCs. The CDR3 region has the DNA TGTGCCAGCAGCCGGACCGCCGAGCCGGCCTATGGCTACACCTTC. It translates to CASSRTAEPAYGYTF.